Listed below are T cell receptor beta chains from one sample, sequenced in a study of low-dose radiotherapy and immunotherapy resistance in tumors. TCRdb used MiXCR to reprocess the reads, holding one entry per CDR3 protein. Here the sample spans tens of thousands of distinct CDR3 sequences, more than 7.5% being singletons. Material: PBMCs, obtained before treatment. The receptor source for this set is a male donor with prostate cancer. Both conserved end residues are part of each CDR3. D genes are given only for firm matches. Expanded clones are given a class, and other clones once, few, many or no size at all.

>many|TRBD1|TRBJ2-2|TRBV28
CASRTGSGELFF
TGTGCCAGCAGGACAGGGTCCGGGGAGCTGTTTTTT
>many|TRBD2|TRBJ2-3|TRBV2
CASRRDSGRAADTQYF
TGTGCCAGCAGGAGGGATAGCGGGAGGGCCGCAGATACGCAGTATTTT
>many|-|TRBJ1-2|TRBV28
CASTVAGVGYGYTF
TGTGCCAGCACCGTCGCGGGAGTGGGCTATGGCTACACCTTC
>many|-|TRBJ2-5|TRBV7-9
CAGRGREGETQYF
TGTGCCGGAAGAGGACGAGAGGGCGAGACCCAGTACTTC
>many|-|TRBJ2-5|TRBV15
CATSRDSVQETQYF
TGTGCCACCAGCAGAGATAGCGTACAAGAGACCCAGTACTTC
>many|-|TRBJ1-1|TRBV5-1
CASSLAPGLNTEAFF
TGCGCCAGCAGCTTGGCTCCGGGTCTGAACACTGAAGCTTTCTTT
>many|TRBD2|TRBJ2-7|TRBV3-1
CASSRLGTSSYEQYF
TGTGCCAGCAGCCGGCTGGGGACTAGCTCCTACGAGCAGTACTTC
>many|TRBD2|TRBJ2-5|TRBV5-1
CASSLDGRVGETQYF
TGCGCCAGCAGCTTGGACGGGAGGGTCGGGGAGACCCAGTACTTC
>many|-|TRBJ1-1|TRBV10-3
CAISDVGSAAAPPAFF
TGTGCCATCAGTGATGTAGGATCAGCGGCAGCCCCTCCAGCTTTCTTT
>few|-|TRBJ1-1|TRBV12-3/TRBV12-4
CASSLDQLRTEAFF
TGTGCCAGCAGCCTGGACCAGCTACGGACTGAAGCTTTCTTT
>-|-|TRBJ2-1|TRBV5-1
CASKSVGNCNEQFF
TGCGCCAGCAAGTCGGTAGGGAACTGCAATGAGCAGTTCTTC
>many|TRBD1|TRBJ1-3|TRBV28
CASSLSGQGAGNTIYF
TGTGCCAGCAGTTTATCAGGACAGGGGGCTGGAAACACCATATATTTT
>many|-|TRBJ2-3|TRBV29-1
CSVESAGGLPKPRDTQYF
TGCAGCGTTGAATCGGCAGGGGGACTTCCCAAACCAAGGGATACGCAGTATTTT
>many|-|TRBJ2-5|TRBV7-3
CASSLTREETQYF
TGTGCCAGCAGCTTAACCAGGGAAGAGACCCAGTACTTC
>many|TRBD1|TRBJ2-7|TRBV12-3/TRBV12-4
CASRMTGGYEQYF
TGTGCCAGCAGAATGACAGGGGGGTACGAGCAGTACTTC
>many|TRBD1|TRBJ1-5|TRBV7-2
CASSLLDRDRQPQHF
TGTGCCAGCAGCTTATTGGACAGGGACAGGCAGCCCCAGCATTTT
>many|-|TRBJ2-1|TRBV11-1
CASSQMEQSYNEQFF
TGTGCCAGCAGCCAAATGGAGCAGTCCTACAATGAGCAGTTCTTC
>many|-|TRBJ2-2|TRBV10-3
CAISQGTGELFF
TGTGCCATCAGTCAGGGTACCGGGGAGCTGTTTTTT